This T cell receptor (beta chain) was sequenced for a study of blood T cell repertoires in COVID-19. The CDR3 runs to 13 residues. In germline, CDR1 is MNHEY, CDR2 SVGAGI. The V and J ends lost 7 bases and 2 bases respectively, with 8 bases between them. TCRdb's copy holds only in-frame clones and misses some; the assay was immunoSEQ multiplex PCR. This repertoire shows 160,000 or so clones, 87% found once; its top ten account for about 3.9%. The sequence was obtained from a woman aged 55-69 years who had recovered from COVID-19. This rearrangement joins TRBV6-5 to TRBJ2-2, with D unclear. Sequencing was performed on peripheral blood. The CDR3 protein is CASTSHNTGELFF. The DNA of the CDR3 is TGTGCCAGCACCTCACATAACACCGGGGAGCTGTTTTTT.